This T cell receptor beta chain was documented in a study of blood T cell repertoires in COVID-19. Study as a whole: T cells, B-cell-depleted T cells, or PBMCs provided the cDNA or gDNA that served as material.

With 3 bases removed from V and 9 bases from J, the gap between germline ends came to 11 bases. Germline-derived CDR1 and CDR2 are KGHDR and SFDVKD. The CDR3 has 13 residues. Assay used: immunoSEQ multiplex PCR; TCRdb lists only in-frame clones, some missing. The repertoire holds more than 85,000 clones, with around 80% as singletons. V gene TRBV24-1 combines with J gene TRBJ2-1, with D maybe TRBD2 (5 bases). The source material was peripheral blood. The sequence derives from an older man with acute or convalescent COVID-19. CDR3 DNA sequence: TGTGCCACCAGTGATCCCCTTCGGGGTGAGCAGTTCTTC. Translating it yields CATSDPLRGEQFF.